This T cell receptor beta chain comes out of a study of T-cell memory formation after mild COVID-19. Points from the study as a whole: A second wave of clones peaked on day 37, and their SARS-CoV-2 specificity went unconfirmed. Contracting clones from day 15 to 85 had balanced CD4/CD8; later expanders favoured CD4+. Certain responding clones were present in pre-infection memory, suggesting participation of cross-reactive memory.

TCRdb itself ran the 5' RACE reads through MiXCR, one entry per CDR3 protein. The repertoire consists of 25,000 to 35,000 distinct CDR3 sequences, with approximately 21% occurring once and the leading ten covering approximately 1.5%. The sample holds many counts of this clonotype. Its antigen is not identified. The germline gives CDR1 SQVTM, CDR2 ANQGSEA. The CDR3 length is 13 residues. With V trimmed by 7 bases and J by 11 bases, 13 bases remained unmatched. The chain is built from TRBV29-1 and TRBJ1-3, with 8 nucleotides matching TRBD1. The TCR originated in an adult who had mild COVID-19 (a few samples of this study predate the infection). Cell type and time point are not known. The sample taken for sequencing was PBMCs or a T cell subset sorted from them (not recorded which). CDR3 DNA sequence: TGCAGCGCGGGACAGGTCGGCGAAGAGGCCATATATTTT. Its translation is CSAGQVGEEAIYF.